Reported below is one T cell receptor beta chain. There is no known antigen for this receptor. It has no much larger one-base neighbor in the sample; base qualities were not kept. These data come from a study of tumor-infiltrating lymphocytes in primary liver carcinoma (dated by TCRdb to about 2017). Regarding the research as a whole: Roughly five patients with histopathologically diagnosed primary liver carcinoma underwent surgical resection in China between 2015 and early 2016. Of the five patients (three men and two women, aged 30 to 69 years), four had hepatocellular carcinoma and one had combined HCC and intrahepatic cholangiocarcinoma. The five patients had tumors staged T1-T3 N0M0, with maximum diameters ranging from about 4.2 to 11 cm. Each sample produced roughly 3.5 to 7.13 million productive TCRbeta reads, and read depth showed no significant difference between tissue types. Across five regions of each liver tumor, along with adjacent normal tissue and blood, the study brought together TCRbeta repertoire sequencing, expression microarrays and whole-exome sequencing. A total of some 35 specimens from 5 patients went through TCRbeta repertoire sequencing, namely 25 tumor regions, 5 adjacent noncancerous liver tissues and 5 peripheral blood samples. Repertoires from technical replicates were highly reproducible, with mean shared-clone rates roughly 0.86 and correlation coefficients above 0.95. Findings and caveats that apply to the study as a whole: Comparison of CD4+ and CD8+ T cell repertoires was precluded by the use of bulk unsorted samples. Repertoire overlap was higher between tumor regions (mean about 35%) than tumor-adjacent (roughly 17%) or tumor-blood (14%) pairs, consistent with antigen-driven expansion. The top 250 clones accounted for a significantly greater share of the repertoire in tumors than in blood (p = 0.039). Only 4 or 5 patients were included in the study, and the authors note that the findings should be validated in a larger study. Only the TCR beta chain was sequenced, which likely underestimates true repertoire diversity because unpaired alpha chains were not captured.

Including the terminal cysteine and phenylalanine, the CDR3 comprises 15 residues. Only the CDR3 portion is preserved as DNA: 45 bases, with reading frame beginning at the first base. V has 5 bases trimmed and J has 9 bases trimmed; junction bases matching no gene number 14. TRIzol reagent was used to extract blood RNA from unsorted whole blood, while the DNeasy Blood & Tissue kit provided the germline DNA. At the time of sampling, the patients were treatment-naive and had chronic HBV infection. Before surgery, roughly 4 milliliters of peripheral blood were drawn into K2EDTA tubes. Using a constant-region primer and ProtoScript II reverse transcriptase, TCRbeta-specific cDNA was reverse-transcribed from approximately 500 ng total RNA. Three nested multiplex PCR rounds, following a slightly modified ARM-PCR procedure, were used to build the TCRbeta libraries. Each of the first two PCR rounds ran for about 10 cycles using multiplex TRBV1-TRBV30 forward primers together with a Cbeta reverse primer. A final 25-cycle PCR with Deep VentR polymerase added sample barcodes and Illumina adapters. Before sequencing, amplicons between 200 and 500 bp were purified from gel using a QIAquick gel extraction kit. An Illumina HiSeq 2500 was used to sequence the TCRbeta amplicons with 250-bp paired-end reads. The original methods were these. To recover full CDR3 sequences, reads were quality-trimmed using Trimmomatic v0.33 and paired reads were then merged using FLASH v1.2.11. V, D and J germline segments were assigned to the rearranged TCRbeta sequences using MiGEC v1.2.1b. Clonotype statistics and Shannon-Wiener diversity indices were computed with VDJtools v1.0.0. Except for diversity analysis, only the 250 most abundant clonotypes of each sample were used in subsequent analyses to reduce sampling bias. The public reads were reanalyzed by TCRdb: fastp trimming at Q25, MiXCR alignment, in-frame beta chains only. Every CDR3 protein is listed once, alongside the most common genes and DNA of its rows. These V and J calls derive from TCRdb rather than the authors' analysis. This sample comprises 300,000 to 350,000 distinct CDR3 sequences, 50% to 75% of them detected only once. The ten top clones hold over 15% of the sample.

The rearrangement joined TRBV12-3 or TRBV12-4 to TRBJ2-7, with 9 bases in between that match TRBD1. Sequenced input: peripheral blood. The TCR sequence derives from a woman aged 30 to 39 with primary liver carcinoma and hepatitis B virus infection. The CDR3 region has the sequence CASSRRTGVPDRQYF. The sequenced DNA: TGTGCCAGCAGTCGCAGGACAGGGGTCCCTGATAGGCAGTACTTC.